Each of the 20 T cell receptor beta chains below was sequenced from the same sample in a study of PD-1 blockade in classical Hodgkin lymphoma. Profiled with immunoSEQ multiplex PCR; TCRdb holds only in-frame clones, not every one. The sample lists more than 140,000 clones; under 85% were seen once. Every one of the patients relapsed after autologous stem cell transplantation (brentuximab vedotin exposure was variable). Sequencing was performed on peripheral blood mononuclear cells (PBMCs), taken before the second cycle of nivolumab. Receptors originate from a human donor with classical Hodgkin lymphoma.

The chain uses TRBV5-1 and TRBJ1-1; D ambiguous. Germline V CDR1 and CDR2: SGHRS, YFSETQ. This CDR3 has 11 amino acids. V was cut by 7 bases and J by 2 bases, with 6 bases left in between. CDR3 protein: CASGSNTEAFF. The CDR3 DNA follows: TGCGCCAGCGGCTCCAACACTGAAGCTTTCTTT.

As regards this clone: Relative to the germline gene, one junction end is altered; a read error may explain this. Other DNA variants within this sample encode the same CDR3. V gene TRBV19 combines with J gene TRBJ2-6; D possibly matches TRBD1 or TRBD2 (7 bases each). Per germline, CDR1 LNHDA and CDR2 SQIVND (reference sequence). This CDR3 comprises 14 residues. The CDR3 nucleotides are TGTGCCAGTAGTATAAGGGAGGGGGCCAACGTCCTGACTTTT. Encoded protein: CASSIREGANVLTF.

This chain links TRBV6-1 with TRBJ2-7; the match to TRBD1 covers 7 bases. This CDR3 spans 12 amino acids. V was pared by 8 bases and J by 12 bases, with 13 bases of the junction left unmatched. From germline, CDR1 is MNHNS and CDR2 SASEGT. The DNA of the CDR3 is TGTGCCAGCGGGCCGGGACAGACCTTTCTGTACTTC. Encoded protein: CASGPGQTFLYF.

This sequence joins TRBV27 and TRBJ2-1, with no clear D. CDR3 size: 15 residues. Trimming cost V 5 bases and J 8 bases, with 19 bases left between them. CDR1 and CDR2 (germline): MNHEY, SMNVEV (reference sequence). Here the CDR3 reads CASSLFGPSFYEQFF. The CDR3 DNA sequence: TGTGCCAGCAGTCTATTCGGGCCCAGCTTTTATGAGCAGTTCTTC.

This clone has just a few counts. Other nucleotide sequences in the sample specify the same CDR3. The rearrangement uses TRBV7-3 and TRBJ2-2, with 7 bases that match TRBD2. Trimming cost V 6 bases and J 0 bases; bases outside gene matches: 4. CDR3 length equals 15 residues. Germline V gives CDR1 SGHTA, CDR2 FQGTGA. The CDR3 nucleotides read TGTGCCAGCAGTCGCGGGGGACCGAACACCGGGGAGCTGTTTTTT. Amino acid sequence: CASSRGGPNTGELFF.

The chain has TRBV21-1 and TRBJ2-5; the table calls TRBD2, which could not be checked here. TRBV21-1 corresponds to a pseudogene. The CDR3 has 15 amino acids. The DNA of the CDR3 is TGTGCCAGCAGCAAAGTGTACCTAGCGGGGGAGACCCAGTACTTC. This encodes CASSKVYLAGETQYF.

The genes are TRBV18 and TRBJ2-2; D remains ambiguous. This CDR3 has 13 amino acids. Germline CDR1 is KGHSH and CDR2 is LQKENI. V gave up 3 bases and J gave up 4 bases, with 6 bases separating them. CDR3 sequence reads: CASSPWATGELFF. The CDR3 nucleotides read TGTGCCAGCTCACCCTGGGCCACCGGGGAGCTGTTTTTT.

The gene calls are TRBV7-9 and TRBJ2-3; 11 bases are a match to TRBD2. The CDR3 sequence is 14 residues long. Trimming at V came to 1 base and at J to 7 bases, leaving 1 base not matched to a gene. Germline CDR1 reads SEHNR; CDR2 reads FQNEAQ (reference sequence). CDR3 coding DNA: TGTGCCAGCAGCTTAGGACTAGCGGGAAATACGCAGTATTTT. Its protein product is CASSLGLAGNTQYF.

The chain uses TRBV19 and TRBJ1-1; D is possibly TRBD1 (5 bases). The CDR3 has 16 residues. CDR1 is LNHDA, CDR2 SQIVND, per germline (reference sequence). V was clipped by 3 bases and J by 0 bases, with 14 bases between them. CDR3 residues: CASSMMGGLMNTEAFF. CDR3 nucleotide sequence: TGTGCCAGTAGTATGATGGGGGGGTTAATGAACACTGAAGCTTTCTTT.

CDR3 sequence reads: CASGRRDRDNQPQHF. For the CDR3, the DNA is TGTGCCAGCGGGCGACGGGACAGGGACAATCAGCCCCAGCATTTT. V is TRBV6-6 and J is TRBJ1-5, with 9 bases identical to TRBD1. The CDR3 is made up of 15 amino acids. The V gene's germline CDR1 is MNHNY and CDR2 SVGAGI (reference sequence). Unmatched junction bases numbered 8, after V lost 8 bases and J lost 3 bases.

This clone has more than one count but fewer than ten. The chain employs TRBV10-3 and TRBJ1-5; TRBD1 might be the D (5 bases). Germline lookup yields CDR1 ENHRY and CDR2 SYGVKD. Trimming shortened V by 8 bases and J by 6 bases, and 17 bases separated the two germline ends. The CDR3 runs to 14 residues. In DNA form, the CDR3 reads TGTGCCATCGGATCCGGGACTATCGGTCAGCCCCAGCATTTT. Its protein product is CAIGSGTIGQPQHF.

In its sample, this clone was seen once. The rearrangement uses TRBV5-1 and TRBJ2-4, with a possible D match to TRBD2 (6 bases). V was pared by 4 bases and J by 0 bases, with 17 bases between. This CDR3 has 17 residues. Germline assignment: CDR1 SGHRS and CDR2 YFSETQ. The CDR3 loop is CASSPLEEGLAKNIQYF. CDR3 in DNA: TGCGCCAGCAGCCCCCTTGAGGAGGGACTAGCCAAAAACATTCAGTACTTC.

A note on this clone: The sample has other DNA sequences that encode this CDR3 too. V usage is TRBV6-6 and J usage is TRBJ1-2; 7 positions agree with TRBD1. The germline V gene has CDR1 MNHNY and CDR2 SVGAGI (reference sequence). The CDR3 loop spans 15 amino acids. With V trimmed by 0 bases and J by 0 bases, 1 base remained unmatched. The CDR3 DNA reads TGTGCCAGCAGTTACTCCGGGACAGCTAACTATGGCTACACCTTC. Protein: CASSYSGTANYGYTF.

This rearrangement joins TRBV21-1 to TRBJ2-7; no DNA check was done on the table's D call, TRBD2. TRBV21-1 is described as a pseudogene. The CDR3 covers 14 residues. DNA for the CDR3: TGTGCCAGCAGCAAAGTATCACTCTCCTACGAGCAGTACTTC. Its translation is CASSKVSLSYEQYF.

The chain employs TRBV19 and TRBJ2-4, with a possible D match to TRBD2 (6 bases). Between the trimmed V and J ends, which lost 7 bases and 0 bases, there was a span of 10 bases. This CDR3 contains 14 residues. Germline V gene lookup returns CDR1 LNHDA and CDR2 SQIVND (reference sequence). CDR3 DNA sequence: TGTGCCAGTATTCCCGGGGGAGCCAAAAACATTCAGTACTTC. Encoded protein: CASIPGGAKNIQYF.

This clone is labeled as medium-sized (0.01 to 0.1%). This chain uses TRBV5-6 with TRBJ2-7, with D maybe TRBD2 (5 bases). Per germline, CDR1 SGHDT and CDR2 YYEEEE. The germline V and J ends were trimmed by 7 bases and 0 bases, with 17 bases remaining between them. This CDR3 has 15 amino acids. The CDR3: CASAERAAYSYEQYF. The CDR3 coding sequence is TGTGCCAGCGCTGAGAGGGCGGCTTACTCCTACGAGCAGTACTTC.

The V and J genes are TRBV6-1 and TRBJ1-2, with D perhaps TRBD1 (5 bases). The CDR3 length is 13 residues. Germline V gene sequence: CDR1 MNHNS, CDR2 SASEGT. Deletions cut 3 bases from V and 4 bases from J, with 9 bases between. The CDR3 DNA reads as TGTGCCAGCAGTGACGACAGACCCTATGGCTACACCTTC. It yields the protein CASSDDRPYGYTF.

The chain is built from TRBV11-3 and TRBJ2-3; D possibly uses TRBD1 or TRBD2 (5 bases each). V dropped 3 bases and J dropped 3 bases, with 16 bases sitting between them. CDR3 size: 16 residues. CDR1 and CDR2 (germline): SGHNT, YENEEA. The CDR3 coding sequence is TGTGCCAGCAGCTTCGGCCAGGGAAGAGGGACAGATACGCAGTATTTT. This gives the protein CASSFGQGRGTDTQYF. The full variable domain, its missing parts supplied by reference TRBV11-3 and TRBJ2-3, is EAGVVQSPRYKIIEKKQPVAFWCNPISGHNTLYWYLQNLGQGPELLIRYENEEAVDDSQLPKDRFSAERLKGVDSTLKIQPAELGDSAVYLCASSFGQGRGTDTQYFGPGTRLTVL.

V usage is TRBV7-9 and J usage is TRBJ2-7, with 12 positions matching TRBD1. The V and J ends lost 4 bases and 6 bases, in that order; junction bases with no gene match: 7. Looked up from germline, CDR1 is SEHNR and CDR2 is FQNEAQ (reference sequence). This CDR3 is built from 15 residues. CDR3 protein: CASSSRDRGLREQYF. The CDR3 DNA reads as TGTGCCAGCAGCTCCCGGGACAGGGGGCTTCGCGAGCAGTACTTC.

V is TRBV7-6 and J is TRBJ2-7; 12 positions agree with TRBD1. Trimming at V came to 5 bases and at J to 2 bases, leaving 4 bases not matched to a gene. Germline V CDR1 and CDR2: SGHVS, FNYEAQ. CDR3 length: 15 residues. The CDR3 DNA follows: TGTGCCAGCAGCGACGGGACAGGGGGCCCCTACGAGCAGTACTTC. As protein: CASSDGTGGPYEQYF.